The 24 T cell receptor beta chains below were found in one sample sequenced in a study of blood T cell repertoires in COVID-19. The method was immunoSEQ multiplex PCR; TCRdb's version includes in-frame clones alone and lacks a portion of them. The sample has about 420,000 clones; roughly 90% are singletons. The sample taken for sequencing was peripheral blood. The source of these receptors is a man between 18 and 29 years old with COVID-19, enrolled during active disease.

The chain recombines TRBV15 with TRBJ2-7; D is undetermined. This CDR3 is 16 amino acids long. Trimming took 0 bases from V and 4 from J, leaving 16 bases between them. Germline V gene sequence: CDR1 LNHNV, CDR2 YYDKDF (reference sequence). CDR3 amino acids: CATSRDGGGSKYEQYF. As DNA, the CDR3 is TGTGCCACCAGCAGAGATGGTGGCGGTAGTAAATACGAGCAGTACTTC.

The chain links TRBV11-2 to TRBJ2-1; 8 positions agree with TRBD2. This CDR3 contains 14 residues. After removal of 3 bases from V and 3 bases from J, the junction contained 1 base not matched to a gene. Looked up from germline, CDR1 is SGHAT and CDR2 is FQNNGV. CDR3 amino acids: CASSLGLDYNEQFF. The DNA for the CDR3 is TGTGCCAGCAGCTTGGGACTAGACTACAATGAGCAGTTCTTC. Drawing the rest from reference TRBV11-2 and TRBJ2-1, the complete variable domain is EAGVAQSPRYKIIEKRQSVAFWCNPISGHATLYWYQQILGQGPKLLIQFQNNGVVDDSQLPKDRFSAERLKGVDSTLKIQPAKLEDSAVYLCASSLGLDYNEQFFGPGTRLTVL.

This clone was found a few times. The gene calls are TRBV3-1 (or the pseudogene TRBV3-2) and TRBJ2-7; 7 bases fit TRBD1. This CDR3 contains 16 residues. The J segment lost 3 bases and the V segment lost 0 bases, leaving 8 bases of the junction unmatched. The germline gives CDR1 LGHDT, CDR2 YNNKEL (reference sequence). Here the CDR3 reads CASSQEGGLLFYEQYF. CDR3 bases: TGTGCCAGCAGCCAAGAAGGGGGCCTTCTCTTCTACGAGCAGTACTTC.

The genes are TRBV2 and TRBJ1-3; tentatively, D is TRBD1 (5 bases). The V and J ends lost 5 bases and 1 base respectively, with 12 bases between them. Per the germline V gene, CDR1 is SNHLY and CDR2 is FYNNEI. The length of the CDR3 is 15 residues. CDR3 region: CASSQQGNSGNTIYF. The CDR3 bases are TGTGCCAGCAGTCAGCAGGGAAATTCTGGAAACACCATATATTTT.

The chain couples TRBV9 to TRBJ2-1; TRBD2 matches 8 bases. J was trimmed by 3 bases and V by 3 bases; bases with no gene match: 5. The CDR3 sequence is 15 residues long. The germline gives CDR1 SGDLS, CDR2 YYNGEE. The CDR3 region has the DNA TGTGCCAGCAGCGCCCTAGCGGGTGACTACAATGAGCAGTTCTTC. This codes for CASSALAGDYNEQFF.

The chain has TRBV9 and TRBJ2-3; tentatively, D is TRBD2 (5 bases). The CDR3 is made up of 13 amino acids. Trimming pared 2 bases from V and 6 bases from J, leaving 10 bases between. CDR1 SGDLS and CDR2 YYNGEE come from the germline V gene. CDR3 sequence (DNA): TGTGCCAGCAGCGTTGTGGCGGGCGATACGCAGTATTTT. This sequence encodes CASSVVAGDTQYF. The whole variable domain, filled in from reference TRBV9 and TRBJ2-3, reads DSGVTQTPKHLITATGQRVTLRCSPRSGDLSVYWYQQSLDQGLQFLIQYYNGEERAKGNILERFSAQQFPDLHSELNLSSLELGDSALYFCASSVVAGDTQYFGPGTRLTVL.

The chain employs TRBV3-1 (or the pseudogene TRBV3-2) and TRBJ1-1; D is perhaps TRBD1 (5 bases). The germline V gene has CDR1 LGHDT and CDR2 YNNKEL (reference sequence). V lost 1 base, J lost 1 base, and 10 bases lay in between. The CDR3 is 15 amino acids. CDR3 in amino acids: CASSQVWGGNTEAFF. CDR3 DNA sequence: TGTGCCAGCAGCCAAGTATGGGGGGGGAACACTGAAGCTTTCTTT.

This chain links TRBV7-2 with TRBJ1-3; maybe TRBD1 (6 bases). Per germline, CDR1 SGHTA and CDR2 FQGNSA. CDR3 length: 14 residues. V shed 3 bases and J shed 2 bases, with 8 bases lying between them. CDR3 residues: CASSFRQAGNTIYF. The CDR3 DNA is TGTGCCAGCAGCTTCCGACAGGCTGGAAACACCATATATTTT.

The chain links TRBV11-3 to TRBJ2-5, with TRBD2 identical over 8 bases. V dropped 4 bases and J dropped 2; count of bases not matched to a gene: 9. CDR3 length: 16 amino acids. The germline V gene has CDR1 SGHNT and CDR2 YENEEA. CDR3 sequence reads: CASSYPGLETQETQYF. In DNA, the CDR3 is TGTGCCAGCAGCTACCCGGGACTAGAGACTCAAGAGACCCAGTACTTC.

The chain combines TRBV6-6 with TRBJ1-2, with 9 bases matching TRBD1. Losses at the gene ends were 9 bases for V and 7 bases for J; bases not matched to a gene: 12. The CDR3 is 14 residues long. Germline V gene sequence: CDR1 MNHNY, CDR2 SVGAGI (reference sequence). The CDR3 nucleotides are TGTGCCAGTAACCTCGGGACAGGGATCGGTGGCTACACCTTC. Residues: CASNLGTGIGGYTF.

CDR3: CASSGGTGHTDTQYF. In nucleotides, the CDR3 is TGTGCCAGCAGCGGAGGGACAGGGCACACAGATACGCAGTATTTT. The V gene is TRBV9, the J gene TRBJ2-3; 9 nucleotides align to TRBD1. The CDR3 contains 15 residues. J was trimmed by 2 bases and V by 3 bases; bases with no gene match: 4. Per the germline V gene, CDR1 is SGDLS and CDR2 is YYNGEE.

V gene TRBV5-5 combines with J gene TRBJ2-7; 11 nucleotides align to TRBD1. V shed 0 bases, J shed 4 bases, and the junction held 3 bases outside the gene matches. The CDR3 extends over 15 amino acids. CDR1 is SGHKS, CDR2 YYEKEE, per germline (reference sequence). The CDR3 DNA is TGTGCCAGCAGCTTGGAAGGACAGGGGGCTTACGAGCAGTACTTC. It encodes CASSLEGQGAYEQYF. The full variable domain, rest sourced from reference TRBV5-5 and TRBJ2-7, is DAGVTQSPTHLIKTRGQQVTLRCSPISGHKSVSWYQQVLGQGPQFIFQYYEKEERGRGNFPDRFSARQFPNYSSELNVNALLLGDSALYLCASSLEGQGAYEQYFGPGTRLTVT.

The DNA for the CDR3 is TGTGCCAGCAGTGAAGTCCCAACCGGGGAGCTGTTTTTT. Its protein is CASSEVPTGELFF. The rearrangement links TRBV6-1 to TRBJ2-2; D not certain. CDR3 length equals 13 residues. Germline V CDR1 and CDR2: MNHNS, SASEGT. Trimming removed 1 base from V and 5 bases from J, with 5 bases in between.

This chain links TRBV18 with TRBJ2-3; 8 nucleotides line up with TRBD2. From germline, CDR1 is KGHSH and CDR2 LQKENI. The V gene end was trimmed by 6 bases and the J gene end by 5 bases; junction bases not matched to a gene: 10. The CDR3 consists of 15 residues. The DNA for the CDR3 is TGTGCCAGCTCGCCCTCAGCGGGGGCGAGAGATACGCAGTATTTT. Protein product: CASSPSAGARDTQYF. The full variable domain, with the rest looked up from reference TRBV18 and TRBJ2-3, is NAGVMQNPRHLVRRRGQEARLRCSPMKGHSHVYWYRQLPEEGLKFMVYLQKENIIDESGMPKERFSAEFPKEGPSILRIQQVVRGDSAAYFCASSPSAGARDTQYFGPGTRLTVL.

The rearrangement links TRBV7-3 to TRBJ2-1, with 7 bases that match TRBD1. CDR3 length equals 13 residues. V lost 3 bases and J lost 7; bases outside the gene matches: 3. Looked up from germline, CDR1 is SGHTA and CDR2 is FQGTGA. The CDR3: CASSLGQSNEQFF. The CDR3 DNA follows: TGTGCCAGCAGCTTGGGACAGTCAAATGAGCAGTTCTTC.

The V and J genes are TRBV7-9 and TRBJ2-1, with D maybe TRBD2 (5 bases). Trimming left V 4 bases short and J 7 bases short, with 11 bases between. The CDR3 covers 13 residues. Germline loops: CDR1 SEHNR, CDR2 FQNEAQ (reference sequence). The CDR3: CASSYRTGNEQFF. DNA for the CDR3: TGTGCCAGCAGCTACCGGACGGGGAATGAGCAGTTCTTC.

The rearrangement links TRBV7-3 to TRBJ1-3; D not certain. CDR1 SGHTA and CDR2 FQGTGA come from the germline V gene. Between the trimmed V and J ends, which lost 5 bases and 0 bases, there was a span of 11 bases. The CDR3 has 15 amino acids. Here the CDR3 reads CASSPSTSSGNTIYF. The CDR3 DNA sequence: TGTGCCAGCAGCCCGTCGACAAGCTCTGGAAACACCATATATTTT.

This clone was observed a single time. This chain joins TRBV5-5 and TRBJ2-2; TRBD2 aligns across 14 bases. The germline V gene encodes CDR1 SGHKS and CDR2 YYEKEE (reference sequence). With V trimmed by 6 bases and J by 4 bases, 2 bases remained unmatched. This CDR3 has 15 amino acids. The CDR3 protein is CASTGLAGVTGELFF. DNA for the CDR3: TGTGCCAGCACGGGACTAGCGGGGGTCACCGGGGAGCTGTTTTTT.

The chain has TRBV6-5 and TRBJ1-2; D unresolved. Germline CDR1 reads MNHEY; CDR2 reads SVGAGI. The CDR3 consists of 12 residues. With 8 bases removed from V and 6 bases from J, the gap between germline ends came to 13 bases. The CDR3 loop reads CASRGVRNGYTF. The DNA for the CDR3 is TGTGCCAGCCGCGGGGTGCGGAATGGCTACACCTTC.

The chain combines TRBV11-3 with TRBJ1-3; TRBD1 agrees at 7 bases. V lost 5 bases to trimming and J lost 10 bases; unmatched junction nucleotides: 17. The germline V gene has CDR1 SGHNT and CDR2 YENEEA. The CDR3 loop spans 16 amino acids. The CDR3 DNA sequence: TGTGCCAGCAGCCATCAGTCACAGGGTCCCAGGGGGACCATATATTTT. It codes for CASSHQSQGPRGTIYF.

The chain couples TRBV20-1 to TRBJ2-7; D remains unclear. The CDR3 is 12 residues long. Trimming took off 3 bases at V and 6 bases at J, with 12 bases between the two ends. The V gene's germline CDR1 is DFQATT and CDR2 SNEGSKA (reference sequence). CDR3 amino acids: CSASVVAGEQYF. DNA for the CDR3: TGCAGTGCTAGTGTGGTAGCTGGCGAGCAGTACTTC.

The genes are TRBV5-1 and TRBJ2-3; no clear D gene. This CDR3 has 14 residues. Trimming cost V 3 bases and J 4 bases, with 12 bases left between them. Germline lookup yields CDR1 SGHRS and CDR2 YFSETQ. The CDR3 bases are TGCGCCAGCAGCTCTAGAGTTGGCGCAGATACGCAGTATTTT. Translation gives CASSSRVGADTQYF.

The J gene is TRBJ2-2, the V gene TRBV18, with a possible D match to TRBD1 (6 bases). Per the germline V gene, CDR1 is KGHSH and CDR2 is LQKENI. CDR3 length: 14 amino acids. The ends were cut back, 1 base at V and 7 bases at J, with 10 bases in the middle. The CDR3 loop is CASSPRGPGGELFF. The CDR3 DNA reads TGTGCCAGCTCACCACGGGGGCCGGGCGGGGAGCTGTTTTTT.

The chain recombines TRBV30 with TRBJ2-1; 11 nucleotides line up with TRBD2. Per germline, CDR1 GTSNPN and CDR2 SVGIG (reference sequence). J lost 5 bases, V lost 5 bases, and 5 bases had no gene match. The CDR3 consists of 14 residues. The CDR3 bases are TGTGCCTGGTCCCGGGGACTAGCGGACAATGAGCAGTTCTTC. Translation: CAWSRGLADNEQFF. Full variable domain (missing parts from reference TRBV30 and TRBJ2-1): SQTIHQWPATLVQPVGSPLSLECTVEGTSNPNLYWYRQAAGRGLQLLFYSVGIGQISSEVPQNLSASRPQDRQFILSSKKLLLSDSGFYLCAWSRGLADNEQFFGPGTRLTVL.